This T cell receptor (beta chain) was found in a study of CD8 T cells in ankylosing spondylitis. This clonotype was seen repeatedly, ten times or more. The antigen is undetermined. One entry per CDR3 protein results from TCRdb running MiXCR on the 5' RACE reads. The data show about 540,000 distinct CDR3 sequences, 9.5% to 15% seen once. The CDR3 runs to 14 residues. Trimming pared 6 bases from V and 1 base from J, leaving 13 bases between. Germline-derived CDR1 and CDR2 are SGHRS and YFSETQ. Study conclusions and caveats: A motif of eight highly homologous TCR beta variants was seen as apparently characteristic of ankylosing spondylitis blood.

V and J are TRBV5-1 and TRBJ1-1; TRBD1 is a possible D gene (6 bases). The clonotype comes from a male donor with ankylosing spondylitis. Sequences were obtained from blood, either unsorted or a sorted T cell fraction (not recorded which). CDR3 DNA sequence: TGCGCCAGCACCCCGGGGACACAGAACACTGAAGCTTTCTTT. Its translation is CASTPGTQNTEAFF.